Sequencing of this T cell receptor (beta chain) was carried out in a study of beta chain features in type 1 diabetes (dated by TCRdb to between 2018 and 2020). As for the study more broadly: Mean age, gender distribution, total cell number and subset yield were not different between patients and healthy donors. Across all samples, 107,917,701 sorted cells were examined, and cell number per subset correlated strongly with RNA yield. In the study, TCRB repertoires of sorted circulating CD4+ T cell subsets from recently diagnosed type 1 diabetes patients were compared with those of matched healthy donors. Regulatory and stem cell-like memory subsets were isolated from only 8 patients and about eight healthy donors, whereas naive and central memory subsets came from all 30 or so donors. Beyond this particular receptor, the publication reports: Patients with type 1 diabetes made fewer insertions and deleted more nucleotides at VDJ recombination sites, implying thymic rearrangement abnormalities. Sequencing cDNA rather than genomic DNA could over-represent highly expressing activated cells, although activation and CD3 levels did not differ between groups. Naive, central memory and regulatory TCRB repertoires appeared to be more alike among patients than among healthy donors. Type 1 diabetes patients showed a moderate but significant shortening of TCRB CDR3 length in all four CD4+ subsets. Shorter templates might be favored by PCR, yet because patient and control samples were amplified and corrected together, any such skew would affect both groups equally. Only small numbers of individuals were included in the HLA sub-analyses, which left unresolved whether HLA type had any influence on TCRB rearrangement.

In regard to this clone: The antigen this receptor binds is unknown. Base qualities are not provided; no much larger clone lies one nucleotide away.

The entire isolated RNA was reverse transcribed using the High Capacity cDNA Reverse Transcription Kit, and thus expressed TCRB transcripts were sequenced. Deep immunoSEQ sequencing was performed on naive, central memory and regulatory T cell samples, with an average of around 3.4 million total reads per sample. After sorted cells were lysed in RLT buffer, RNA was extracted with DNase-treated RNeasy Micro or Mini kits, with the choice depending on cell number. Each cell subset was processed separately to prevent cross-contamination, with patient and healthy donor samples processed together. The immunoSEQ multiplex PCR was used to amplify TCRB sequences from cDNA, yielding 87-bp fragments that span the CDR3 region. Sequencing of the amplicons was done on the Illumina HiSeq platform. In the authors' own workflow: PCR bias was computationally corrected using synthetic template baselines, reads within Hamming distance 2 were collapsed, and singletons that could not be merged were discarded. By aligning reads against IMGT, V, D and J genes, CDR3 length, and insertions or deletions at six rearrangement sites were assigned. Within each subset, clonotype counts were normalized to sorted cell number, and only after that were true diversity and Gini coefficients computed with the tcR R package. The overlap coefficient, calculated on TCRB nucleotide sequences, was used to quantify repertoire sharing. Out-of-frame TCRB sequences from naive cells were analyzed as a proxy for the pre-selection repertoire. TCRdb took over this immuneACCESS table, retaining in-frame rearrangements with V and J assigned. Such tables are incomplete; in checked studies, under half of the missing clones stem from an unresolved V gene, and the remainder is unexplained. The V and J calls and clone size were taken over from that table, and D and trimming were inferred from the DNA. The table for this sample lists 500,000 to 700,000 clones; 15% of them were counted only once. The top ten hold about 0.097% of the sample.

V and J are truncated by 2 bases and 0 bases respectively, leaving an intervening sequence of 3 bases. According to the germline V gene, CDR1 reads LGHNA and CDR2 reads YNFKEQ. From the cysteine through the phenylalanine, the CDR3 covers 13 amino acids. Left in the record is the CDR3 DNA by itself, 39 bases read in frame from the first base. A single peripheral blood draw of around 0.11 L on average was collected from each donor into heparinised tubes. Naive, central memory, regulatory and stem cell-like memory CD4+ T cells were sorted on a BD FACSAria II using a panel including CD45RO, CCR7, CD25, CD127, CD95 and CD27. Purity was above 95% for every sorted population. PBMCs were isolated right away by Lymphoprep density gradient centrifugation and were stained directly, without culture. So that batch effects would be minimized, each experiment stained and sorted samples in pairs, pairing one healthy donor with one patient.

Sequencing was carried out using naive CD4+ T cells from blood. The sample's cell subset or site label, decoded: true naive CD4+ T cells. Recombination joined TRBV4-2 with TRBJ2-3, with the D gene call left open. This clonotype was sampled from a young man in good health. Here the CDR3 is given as CASSQHSTDTQYF. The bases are TGTGCCAGCAGCCAACACAGCACAGATACGCAGTATTTT.